The clone carrying this T cell receptor beta chain was observed a few times. Its specificity is not known. This entry is derived from a study of CD8 T cells in ankylosing spondylitis. Overall study results and limits: Significant enrichment of disease-linked clones was reportedly seen in matched ankylosing spondylitis synovial fluid. Some motif variants had been reported before (in reactive arthritis synovial fluid and blood).

Germline CDR1 and CDR2: KGHDR and SFDVKD. The CDR3 has 15 residues. V lost 4 bases, J lost 3 bases, and 13 bases lay in between. Generation of TCR beta libraries employed quantitative 5'-RACE incorporating molecular barcodes. TCRdb reprocessed the 5' RACE reads with MiXCR, giving one entry per CDR3 protein. The repertoire holds 250,000 to 350,000 distinct CDR3 sequences, with around 21% as singletons. This chain uses TRBV24-1 with TRBJ2-3, with D possibly matching TRBD1 (6 bases). This TCR was recovered from a female donor with ankylosing spondylitis or in good health (not recorded which). The sample was blood, either unsorted or a sorted T cell fraction (not recorded which). The CDR3 region has the DNA TGTGCCACCAGTGACCACAGGGTTATTACAGATACGCAGTATTTT. It is translated as CATSDHRVITDTQYF.